In this sample, the clone carrying this T cell receptor beta chain turned up many times. The antigen remains undetermined. Conversion of TCR transcripts into cDNA relied on 5'RACE template switching, which added a universal primer site and UMIs. TCRdb itself ran the 5' RACE reads through MiXCR, one entry per CDR3 protein. The data hold more than 95,000 distinct CDR3 sequences, with 7.2% observed a single time. Germline CDR1 reads MDHEN; CDR2 reads SYDVKM. The CDR3 length is 15 residues. The ends lost 8 bases at V and 9 bases at J; junction bases unmatched: 10. The sample is drawn from a study of T cells after yellow fever vaccination. Study conclusions and caveats: Most clones from primary vaccination resurfaced after the booster (about 95% CD4, about 91% CD8). Overall, a small share of clonotypes was seen in both CD4 and CD8 compartments.

The V gene is TRBV28, the J gene TRBJ2-1; 13 nucleotides agree with TRBD2. The TCR comes from a man younger than 35 who received the YFV17D yellow fever vaccine. Sample: CD4+ T cells sorted from PBMCs, taken roughly 45 days after the first yellow fever vaccination. The CDR3 coding sequence is TGTGCCAGCTGGGAGGGGACTAGCGGGGATTTTGAGCAGTTCTTC. Translating it yields CASWEGTSGDFEQFF.